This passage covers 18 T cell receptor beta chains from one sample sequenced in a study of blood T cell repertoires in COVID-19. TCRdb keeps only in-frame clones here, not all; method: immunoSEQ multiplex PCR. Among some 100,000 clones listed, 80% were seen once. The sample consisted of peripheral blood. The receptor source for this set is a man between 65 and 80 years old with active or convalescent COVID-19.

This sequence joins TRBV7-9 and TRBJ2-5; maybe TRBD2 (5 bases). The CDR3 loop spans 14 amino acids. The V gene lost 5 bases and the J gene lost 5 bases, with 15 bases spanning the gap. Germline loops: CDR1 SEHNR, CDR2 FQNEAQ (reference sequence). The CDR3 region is CASSLGDTRETQYF. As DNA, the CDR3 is TGTGCCAGCAGCCTGGGAGATACCCGGGAGACCCAGTACTTC.

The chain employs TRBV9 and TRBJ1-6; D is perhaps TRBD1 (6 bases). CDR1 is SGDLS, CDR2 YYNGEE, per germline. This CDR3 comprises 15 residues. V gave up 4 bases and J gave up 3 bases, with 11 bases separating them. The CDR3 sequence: CASSLRQDYNSPLHF. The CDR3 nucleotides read TGTGCCAGCAGCTTACGACAGGACTATAATTCACCCCTCCACTTT.

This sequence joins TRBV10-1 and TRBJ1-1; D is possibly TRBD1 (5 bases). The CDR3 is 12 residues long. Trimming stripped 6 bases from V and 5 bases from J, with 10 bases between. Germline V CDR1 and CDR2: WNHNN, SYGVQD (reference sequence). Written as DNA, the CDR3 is TGCGCCAGCAGGGGGCGCAGAACTGAAGCTTTCTTT. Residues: CASRGRRTEAFF.

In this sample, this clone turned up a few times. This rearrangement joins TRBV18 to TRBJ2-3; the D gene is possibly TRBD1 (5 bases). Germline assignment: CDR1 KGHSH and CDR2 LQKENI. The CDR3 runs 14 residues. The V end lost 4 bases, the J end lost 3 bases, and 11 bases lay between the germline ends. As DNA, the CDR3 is TGTGCCAGCTCACATACAGGTGGGACAGATACGCAGTATTTT. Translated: CASSHTGGTDTQYF.

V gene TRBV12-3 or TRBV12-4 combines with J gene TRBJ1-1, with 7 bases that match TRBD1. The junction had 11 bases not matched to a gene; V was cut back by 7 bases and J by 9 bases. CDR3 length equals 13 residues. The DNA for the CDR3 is TGTGCCAGCAACGTGGGGACAGCGGCGCAAGCTTTCTTT. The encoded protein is CASNVGTAAQAFF.

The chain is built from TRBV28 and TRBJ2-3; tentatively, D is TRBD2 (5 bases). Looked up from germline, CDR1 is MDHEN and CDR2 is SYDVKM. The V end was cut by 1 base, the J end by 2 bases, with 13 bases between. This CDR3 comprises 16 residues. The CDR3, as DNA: TGTGCCAGCAGTTTATTAGGAGAGCGGATCACAGATACGCAGTATTTT. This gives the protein CASSLLGERITDTQYF.

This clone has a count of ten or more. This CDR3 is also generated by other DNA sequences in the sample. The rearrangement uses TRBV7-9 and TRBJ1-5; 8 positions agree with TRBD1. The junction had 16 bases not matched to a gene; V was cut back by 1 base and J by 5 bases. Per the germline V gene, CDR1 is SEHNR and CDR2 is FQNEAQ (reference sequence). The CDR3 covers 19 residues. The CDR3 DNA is TGTGCCAGCAGCTTAGAGGGGGGAGCAGGGGGCGATGTGGATCAGCCCCAGCATTTT. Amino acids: CASSLEGGAGGDVDQPQHF.

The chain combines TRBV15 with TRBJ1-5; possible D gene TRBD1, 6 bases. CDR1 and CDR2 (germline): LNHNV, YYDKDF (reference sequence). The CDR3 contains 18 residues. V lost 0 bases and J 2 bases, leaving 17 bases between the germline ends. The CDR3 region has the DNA TGTGCCACCAGCAGAGATATAAAGGGGGAATGGGGCAATCAGCCCCAGCATTTT. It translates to CATSRDIKGEWGNQPQHF.

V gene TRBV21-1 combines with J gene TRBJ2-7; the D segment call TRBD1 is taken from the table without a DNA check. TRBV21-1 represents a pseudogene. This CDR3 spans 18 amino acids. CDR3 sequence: CASTNLLSPGQGKGEQYF. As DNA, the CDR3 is TGTGCCAGCACCAATTTACTATCCCCGGGACAGGGGAAGGGGGAGCAGTACTTC.

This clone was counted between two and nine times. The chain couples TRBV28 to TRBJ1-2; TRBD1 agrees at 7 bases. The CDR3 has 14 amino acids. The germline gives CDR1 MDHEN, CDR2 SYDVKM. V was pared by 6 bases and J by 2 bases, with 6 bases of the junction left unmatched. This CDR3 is CASRSGGPNYGYTF. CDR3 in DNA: TGTGCCAGCAGGTCAGGGGGTCCCAACTATGGCTACACCTTC.

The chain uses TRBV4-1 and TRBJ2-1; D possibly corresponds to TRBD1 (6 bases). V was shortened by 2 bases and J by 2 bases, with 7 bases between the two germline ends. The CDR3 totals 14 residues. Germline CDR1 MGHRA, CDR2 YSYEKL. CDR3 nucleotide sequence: TGCGCCAGCAGCCAAACAGGGCCCTACAATGAGCAGTTCTTC. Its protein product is CASSQTGPYNEQFF.

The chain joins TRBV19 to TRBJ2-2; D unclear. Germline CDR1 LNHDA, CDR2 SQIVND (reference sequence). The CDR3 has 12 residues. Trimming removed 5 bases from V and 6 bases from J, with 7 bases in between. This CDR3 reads CASSPLPGELFF. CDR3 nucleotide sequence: TGTGCCAGTAGTCCCCTCCCCGGGGAGCTGTTTTTT.

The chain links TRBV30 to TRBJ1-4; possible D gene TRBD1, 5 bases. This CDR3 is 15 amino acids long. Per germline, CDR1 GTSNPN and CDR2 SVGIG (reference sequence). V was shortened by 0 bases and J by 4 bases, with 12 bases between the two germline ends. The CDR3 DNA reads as TGTGCCTGGAGTGTAAAGGGCGGGGGTAATGAAAAACTGTTTTTT. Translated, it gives CAWSVKGGGNEKLFF.

CDR3 nucleotides: TGCAGCGCTCTGACAGTGAACACTGAAGCTTTCTTT. Translating it yields CSALTVNTEAFF. The rearrangement links TRBV29-1 to TRBJ1-1; possible D gene TRBD1, 5 bases. The germline V gene has CDR1 SQVTM and CDR2 ANQGSEA. The V gene lost 7 bases and the J gene lost 0 bases, with 9 bases spanning the gap. This CDR3 has 12 residues.

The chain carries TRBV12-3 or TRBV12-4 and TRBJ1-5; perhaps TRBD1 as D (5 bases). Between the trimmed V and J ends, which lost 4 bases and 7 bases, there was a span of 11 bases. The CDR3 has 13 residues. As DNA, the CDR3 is TGTGCCAGCAGTTATAAGGGGAACCAGCCCCAGCATTTT. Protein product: CASSYKGNQPQHF.

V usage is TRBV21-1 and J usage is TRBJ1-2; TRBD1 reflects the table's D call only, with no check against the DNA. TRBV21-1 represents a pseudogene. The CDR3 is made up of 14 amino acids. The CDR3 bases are TGTGCCAGCAGCAGCCGGACAGGAACCTATGGCTACACCTTC. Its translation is CASSSRTGTYGYTF.

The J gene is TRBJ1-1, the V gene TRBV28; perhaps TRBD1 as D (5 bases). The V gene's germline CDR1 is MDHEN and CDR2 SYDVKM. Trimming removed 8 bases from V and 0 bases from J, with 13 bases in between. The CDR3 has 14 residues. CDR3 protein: CASAPTALNTEAFF. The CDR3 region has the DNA TGTGCCAGCGCGCCGACAGCCTTGAACACTGAAGCTTTCTTT.

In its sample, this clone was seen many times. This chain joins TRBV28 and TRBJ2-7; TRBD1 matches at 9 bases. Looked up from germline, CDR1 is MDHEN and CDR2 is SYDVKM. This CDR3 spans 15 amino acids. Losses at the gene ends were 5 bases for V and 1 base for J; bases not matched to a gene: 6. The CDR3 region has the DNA TGTGCCAGCAGTCGACTGGGACAGGGTTCCTACGAGCAGTACTTC. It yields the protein CASSRLGQGSYEQYF.